These T cell receptor beta chains were read from a single sample in a study of cytomegalovirus exposure and HLA in healthy donors. Sequenced by immunoSEQ multiplex PCR; TCRdb stores in-frame clones only, minus some. The sample yields about 150,000 clones, more than 60% seen once. The sequenced sample consisted of PBMCs. All receptors come from a woman aged 40 to 50 in good health and CMV-seropositive. Both conserved end residues are part of each CDR3. The D gene is left open where the match is weak. Some rows have no size entry. The others give once, few or many, or a class for an expanded clone.

j_gene	d_gene	abundance	v_gene	CDR3aa	CDR3nt
TRBJ2-3	.	.	TRBV5-6	CASSLTFDTQYF	TGTGCCAGCAGCTTAACATTCGATACGCAGTATTTT
TRBJ1-3	.	few	TRBV4-1	CASSQDAGSGNTIYF	TGCGCCAGCAGCCAAGACGCGGGCTCTGGAAACACCATATATTTT
TRBJ1-5	.	few	TRBV5-5	CASSLDFSYNQPQHF	TGTGCCAGCAGCTTGGATTTTTCGTATAATCAGCCCCAGCATTTT
TRBJ1-6	TRBD1	.	TRBV10-3	CAARDSANSSPLHF	TGTGCCGCACGGGACAGCGCAAATTCTTCACCCCTCCACTTT
TRBJ1-5	.	few	TRBV28	CASSSEHYGNQPQHF	TGTGCCAGCAGTTCCGAGCACTATGGCAATCAGCCCCAGCATTTT
TRBJ1-5	.	.	TRBV30	CAWSPLAGAQPQHF	TGTGCCTGGAGTCCCTTAGCGGGAGCCCAGCCCCAGCATTTT
TRBJ1-1	.	.	TRBV18	CASSPINTGLTEAFF	TGTGCCAGCTCACCAATTAACACGGGGTTAACTGAAGCTTTCTTT
TRBJ1-2	.	.	TRBV19	CASSLSLVEVAYGYTF	TGTGCCAGTTCCCTATCCCTAGTAGAAGTTGCCTATGGCTACACCTTC
TRBJ2-2	.	.	TRBV9	CASSVIPAGELFF	TGTGCCAGCAGCGTTATCCCAGCCGGGGAGCTGTTTTTT
TRBJ2-3	TRBD2	.	TRBV30	CAWSIPTGTSGKSDTQYF	TGTGCCTGGAGTATCCCAACCGGGACTAGCGGTAAATCAGATACGCAGTATTTT
TRBJ2-3	TRBD2	.	TRBV7-9	CASSRLAGAVTDTQYF	TGTGCCAGCAGCCGACTGGCGGGAGCGGTCACAGATACGCAGTATTTT
TRBJ1-2	.	.	TRBV28	CASSRARAGYTF	TGTGCCAGCAGTCGGGCCAGGGCTGGCTACACCTTC
TRBJ1-1	.	.	TRBV19	CASSIDRGANTEAFF	TGTGCCAGTAGTATAGACAGGGGTGCGAACACTGAAGCTTTCTTT
TRBJ2-2	TRBD2	.	TRBV19	CASSFGLAGELFF	TGTGCCAGTAGTTTCGGACTAGCCGGGGAGCTGTTTTTT
TRBJ2-1	.	once	TRBV9	CASSDGLIPGNEQFF	TGTGCCAGCAGCGACGGACTTATTCCTGGCAATGAGCAGTTCTTC
TRBJ1-5	.	.	TRBV30	CAWSVSGPGQPQHF	TGTGCCTGGAGTGTCTCAGGGCCCGGTCAGCCCCAGCATTTT
TRBJ2-7	TRBD2	.	TRBV15	CATSRGSRTSRSSYEQYF	TGTGCCACCAGCAGAGGTTCCCGGACTAGCCGGAGCTCCTACGAGCAGTACTTC
TRBJ1-5	TRBD1	.	TRBV5-5	CASSQDRAHNQPQHF	TGTGCCAGCAGCCAGGACAGGGCCCACAATCAGCCCCAGCATTTT
TRBJ1-1	.	.	TRBV19	CASSSSDIRMNTEAFF	TGTGCCAGTAGTTCTTCGGACATCCGCATGAACACTGAAGCTTTCTTT
TRBJ2-2	TRBD2	once	TRBV25-1	CASSGTYVAGENTGELFF	TGTGCCAGCAGTGGAACGTATGTGGCGGGGGAGAACACCGGGGAGCTGTTTTTT
TRBJ2-3	.	.	TRBV7-6	CASSFSGTTSDTQYF	TGTGCCAGCAGCTTTTCTGGAACTACATCGGATACGCAGTATTTT
TRBJ1-4	TRBD1	.	TRBV10-3	CAIRAGTASEKLFF	TGTGCCATCAGAGCCGGGACAGCCAGTGAAAAACTGTTTTTT
TRBJ1-1	TRBD1	.	TRBV29-1	CSAGQGNTEAFF	TGCAGCGCCGGACAGGGAAACACTGAAGCTTTCTTT
TRBJ2-2	TRBD1	.	TRBV6-5	CASLDRGNTGELFF	TGTGCCAGCTTAGACAGGGGGAACACCGGGGAGCTGTTTTTT
TRBJ2-2	TRBD2	.	TRBV4-3	CASSQVPAGGTGELFF	TGCGCCAGCAGCCAAGTCCCAGCGGGAGGCACCGGGGAGCTGTTTTTT
TRBJ2-7	TRBD1	once	TRBV6-1	CASLWDRGSEQYF	TGTGCCAGCCTATGGGACAGGGGCTCCGAGCAGTACTTC
TRBJ2-1	TRBD1	.	TRBV14	CASSPMGQGSSRFF	TGTGCCAGTAGCCCGATGGGACAGGGTAGTTCGCGGTTCTTC
TRBJ1-6	.	.	TRBV28	CASSPLGHLVSPLHF	TGTGCCAGCAGTCCCCTGGGCCATCTGGTATCACCCCTCCACTTT
TRBJ1-5	.	.	TRBV7-9	CASSQRGGQPQHF	TGTGCCAGCAGCCAACGGGGAGGCCAGCCCCAGCATTTT
TRBJ2-5	.	once	TRBV14	CASSQATGDSETQYF	TGTGCCAGCAGCCAAGCCACGGGGGATTCAGAGACCCAGTACTTC
TRBJ2-5	TRBD2	.	TRBV9	CASSVVAGGVETQYF	TGTGCCAGCAGCGTAGTAGCGGGGGGGGTGGAGACCCAGTACTTC
TRBJ1-2	TRBD1	.	TRBV10-3	CAAGTDYGYTF	TGTGCCGCGGGGACAGACTATGGCTACACCTTC
TRBJ2-2	.	.	TRBV28	CASRQDQVVTGELFF	TGTGCCAGCAGACAAGATCAGGTCGTAACCGGGGAGCTGTTTTTT
TRBJ2-1	.	once	TRBV28	CASSLWASGAYNEQFF	TGTGCCAGCAGTTTGTGGGCGAGCGGAGCCTACAATGAGCAGTTCTTC
TRBJ2-7	TRBD2	few	TRBV10-3	CAIRQSVGGNSYEQYF	TGTGCCATCAGACAGAGCGTGGGGGGGAACTCCTACGAGCAGTACTTC
TRBJ1-6	.	.	TRBV5-4	CASSPGQTSPLHF	TGTGCCAGCAGCCCAGGACAGACTTCACCCCTCCACTTT
TRBJ2-3	.	.	TRBV30	CAWSVTEDTQYF	TGTGCCTGGAGTGTAACAGAGGATACGCAGTATTTT
TRBJ1-5	.	.	TRBV28	CASSLGGFDGNQPQHF	TGTGCCAGCAGCCTTGGCGGGTTTGACGGCAATCAGCCCCAGCATTTT
TRBJ1-4	.	.	TRBV9	CASSVGEGVGEKLFF	TGTGCCAGCAGCGTAGGGGAGGGGGTTGGTGAAAAACTGTTTTTT
TRBJ2-1	TRBD2	.	TRBV4-2	CASSQPLAGGPFNEQFF	TGTGCCAGCAGCCAGCCTCTAGCGGGGGGACCTTTTAATGAGCAGTTCTTC
TRBJ1-5	TRBD1	.	TRBV5-1	CASSLDAGQGNQPQHF	TGCGCCAGCAGCTTGGACGCGGGACAGGGTAATCAGCCCCAGCATTTT
TRBJ2-1	.	few	TRBV11-3	CASSLEGVLGEQFF	TGTGCCAGCAGCTTAGAAGGGGTTCTTGGTGAGCAGTTCTTC
TRBJ1-5	.	.	TRBV19	CASSIGTNANQPQHF	TGTGCCAGTAGTATCGGGACAAATGCAAATCAGCCCCAGCATTTT
TRBJ1-2	TRBD1	few	TRBV2	CASLNRGQDGYTF	TGTGCCAGCCTCAACAGGGGGCAGGATGGCTACACCTTC
TRBJ2-2	.	few	TRBV6-6	CASRVRASVETGELFF	TGTGCCAGCCGCGTCAGGGCTAGCGTGGAAACCGGGGAGCTGTTTTTT
TRBJ1-2	.	.	TRBV2	CASNGGPGGYGYTF	TGTGCCAGCAACGGGGGGCCCGGGGGGTATGGCTACACCTTC
TRBJ2-1	.	.	TRBV18	CASSPRSGLRVDNEQFF	TGTGCCAGCTCACCACGGTCAGGACTAAGGGTTGACAATGAGCAGTTCTTC
TRBJ2-7	.	once	TRBV11-2	CASSLSSFYEQYF	TGTGCCAGCAGCTTAAGCTCGTTCTACGAGCAGTACTTC
TRBJ1-3	.	.	TRBV2	CASSEVASSGNTIYF	TGTGCCAGCAGTGAGGTGGCCAGCTCTGGAAACACCATATATTTT
TRBJ1-2	.	few	TRBV28	CASSPGQYGYTF	TGTGCCAGCAGTCCCGGACAGTATGGCTACACCTTC
TRBJ2-7	.	once	TRBV18	CASSGGMGDLPYEQYF	TGTGCCAGCTCCGGGGGAATGGGGGATCTACCCTACGAGCAGTACTTC
TRBJ1-6	.	.	TRBV11-2	CASSRYPGEAYNSPLHF	TGTGCCAGCAGCCGTTACCCAGGGGAAGCCTATAATTCACCCCTCCACTTT
TRBJ2-1	TRBD2	.	TRBV27	CATLPERGGFFYEQFF	TGTGCCACCCTCCCAGAGCGGGGGGGCTTTTTCTATGAGCAGTTCTTC
TRBJ2-7	TRBD2	few	TRBV28	CASMGQSGGGYEQYF	TGTGCCAGCATGGGCCAAAGCGGGGGAGGCTACGAGCAGTACTTC
TRBJ2-3	TRBD1	.	TRBV19	CASRDRGTDTQYF	TGTGCCAGTAGGGACAGGGGTACAGATACGCAGTATTTT
TRBJ2-3	.	.	TRBV29-1	CSVGQQGTDTQYF	TGCAGCGTCGGGCAACAGGGCACAGATACGCAGTATTTT
TRBJ1-3	.	.	TRBV13	CASSQQTGTSGNTIYF	TGTGCCAGCAGCCAACAAACGGGTACCTCTGGAAACACCATATATTTT
TRBJ2-3	TRBD2	.	TRBV7-3	CASSLQSRGLTDTQYF	TGTGCCAGCAGCTTACAATCGCGGGGGTTGACAGATACGCAGTATTTT
TRBJ1-1	TRBD1	.	TRBV28	CASTRDRGPTEAFF	TGTGCCAGCACCAGGGACAGGGGGCCCACTGAAGCTTTCTTT
TRBJ2-7	TRBD2	.	TRBV27	CASSLLAGGPPSSYEQYF	TGTGCCAGCAGTCTGCTAGCGGGGGGGCCCCCCAGCTCCTACGAGCAGTACTTC